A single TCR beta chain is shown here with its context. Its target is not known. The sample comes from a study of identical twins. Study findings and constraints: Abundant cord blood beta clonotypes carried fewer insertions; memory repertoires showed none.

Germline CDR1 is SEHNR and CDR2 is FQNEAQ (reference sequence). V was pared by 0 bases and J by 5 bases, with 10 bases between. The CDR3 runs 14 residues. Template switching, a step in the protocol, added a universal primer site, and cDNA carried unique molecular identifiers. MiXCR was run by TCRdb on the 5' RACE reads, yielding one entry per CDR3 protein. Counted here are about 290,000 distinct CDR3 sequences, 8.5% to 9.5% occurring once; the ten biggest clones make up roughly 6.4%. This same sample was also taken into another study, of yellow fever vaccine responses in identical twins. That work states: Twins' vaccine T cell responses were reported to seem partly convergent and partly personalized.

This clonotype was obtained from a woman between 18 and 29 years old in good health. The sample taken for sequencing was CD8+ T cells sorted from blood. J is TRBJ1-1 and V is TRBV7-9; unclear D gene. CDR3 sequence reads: CASSLALISTEAFF. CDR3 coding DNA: TGTGCCAGCAGCTTAGCGCTAATTTCGACTGAAGCTTTCTTT.